A single sample is the source of the 10 T cell receptor beta chains below, sequenced in a study of shared clonotypes between healthy human individuals. Positively selected for CCR7, the CD45RO-negative cells used as naive CD8 cells excluded terminally differentiated effector memory CD45RA+ cells. Sequencing was performed with immunoSEQ multiplex PCR; in TCRdb, only in-frame clones are kept and a portion is missing. Of about 2.1 million clones in the sample, 93% are singletons; the top ten hold 1.5% to 2%. Material: naive CD8+ T cells from PBMCs. Receptors originate from a man in his late teens or twenties in good health. Some clones in this sample may be carry-over from other donors' samples.

This chain uses TRBV9 with TRBJ2-1; D not certain. The CDR3 is made up of 17 amino acids. CDR1 SGDLS and CDR2 YYNGEE come from the germline V gene. Trimming removed 0 bases at V and 5 bases at J, with 18 bases between. The DNA of the CDR3 is TGTGCCAGCAGCGTAGCTAAGGCAGGACGCAAAAACAATGAGCAGTTCTTC. It specifies CASSVAKAGRKNNEQFF.

CDR3 nucleotides: TGTGCCAGCAGTCCCAGGGGATATAGCTCCTACAATGAGCAGTTCTTC. Its protein product is CASSPRGYSSYNEQFF. The chain employs TRBV27 and TRBJ2-1; possibly TRBD1 for D (6 bases). This CDR3 has 16 amino acids. Looked up from germline, CDR1 is MNHEY and CDR2 is SMNVEV (reference sequence). Trimming took off 5 bases at V and 0 bases at J, with 14 bases between the two ends.

The chain uses TRBV14 and TRBJ2-5; possible D gene TRBD1, 6 bases. CDR1 is SGHDN, CDR2 FVKESK, per germline. The length of the CDR3 is 13 residues. V was pared by 5 bases and J by 4 bases, with 11 bases between. CDR3: CASSTTGRETQYF. In DNA, the CDR3 is TGTGCCAGCAGCACTACAGGGCGAGAGACCCAGTACTTC.

The gene calls are TRBV11-1 and TRBJ1-1, with D possibly TRBD1 on 5 matching bases. The CDR3 contains 14 residues. Germline lookup yields CDR1 SGHAT and CDR2 FQDESV (reference sequence). V was clipped by 1 base and J by 6 bases, with 12 bases between them. The CDR3, as DNA: TGTGCCAGCAGCTTAGTGGGGACGGTGGCTGAAGCTTTCTTT. Its translation is CASSLVGTVAEAFF. The complete variable domain, with remaining parts taken from reference TRBV11-1 and TRBJ1-1, reads EAEVAQSPRYKITEKSQAVAFWCDPISGHATLYWYRQILGQGPELLVQFQDESVVDDSQLPKDRFSAERLKGVDSTLKIQPAELGDSAMYLCASSLVGTVAEAFFGQGTRLTVV.

The V and J genes are TRBV10-3 and TRBJ2-7; TRBD2 aligns across 10 bases. Unmatched junction bases numbered 11, after V lost 4 bases and J lost 5 bases. CDR3 length: 16 amino acids. Per germline, CDR1 ENHRY and CDR2 SYGVKD. The CDR3 spells CAISAAASGSFHEQYF. The CDR3 nucleotides are TGTGCCATCAGTGCAGCAGCTAGCGGGAGTTTCCACGAGCAGTACTTC.

V is TRBV9 and J is TRBJ2-5; D is unresolved. Germline V gene lookup returns CDR1 SGDLS and CDR2 YYNGEE. The V gene lost 3 bases and the J gene lost 1 base, with 1 base spanning the gap. The CDR3 sequence is 11 residues long. The CDR3 loop is CASSAQETQYF. As DNA, the CDR3 is TGTGCCAGCAGCGCCCAAGAGACCCAGTACTTC. Full variable domain (rest looked up from reference TRBV9 and TRBJ2-5): DSGVTQTPKHLITATGQRVTLRCSPRSGDLSVYWYQQSLDQGLQFLIQYYNGEERAKGNILERFSAQQFPDLHSELNLSSLELGDSALYFCASSAQETQYFGPGTRLLVL.

This clone was detected only a few times. The chain carries TRBV4-3 and TRBJ1-2; 9 bases agree with TRBD1. Per the germline V gene, CDR1 is LGHNA and CDR2 is YSLEER. The ends lost 4 bases at V and 2 bases at J; junction bases unmatched: 2. This CDR3 comprises 14 residues. The CDR3 region is CASSPGQGNYGYTF. The CDR3 coding sequence is TGCGCCAGCAGCCCGGGACAGGGCAACTATGGCTACACCTTC.

This chain joins TRBV19 and TRBJ2-2, with D unresolved. Trimming shortened V by 8 bases and J by 3 bases, and 7 bases separated the two germline ends. The CDR3 contains 12 residues. The germline CDR1 and CDR2 sequences are LNHDA and SQIVND (reference sequence). The CDR3 region has the DNA TGTGCCAGTCGAAAGGACACCGGGGAGCTGTTTTTT. It codes for CASRKDTGELFF. The whole variable domain, remainder taken from reference TRBV19 and TRBJ2-2, is DGGITQSPKYLFRKEGQNVTLSCEQNLNHDAMYWYRQDPGQGLRLIYYSQIVNDFQKGDIAEGYSVSREKKESFPLTVTSAQKNPTAFYLCASRKDTGELFFGEGSRLTVL.

The chain links TRBV19 to TRBJ2-1; D is undetermined. V was shortened by 5 bases and J by 5 bases, with 7 bases between the two germline ends. The germline V gene has CDR1 LNHDA and CDR2 SQIVND (reference sequence). The CDR3 has 12 residues. Written as DNA, the CDR3 is TGTGCCAGTAGTGACTGGCACAATGAGCAGTTCTTC. Encoded protein: CASSDWHNEQFF.

The V gene is TRBV4-2, the J gene TRBJ1-2, with D perhaps matching TRBD1 (6 bases). This CDR3 region has 15 residues. Trimming left V 3 bases short and J 4 bases short, with 15 bases between. Germline V gives CDR1 LGHNA, CDR2 YNFKEQ. CDR3 sequence (DNA): TGTGCCAGCAGCCAGGAAGGACAGATCTTCTATGGCTACACCTTC. Translation gives CASSQEGQIFYGYTF.